A single sample is the source of the 22 T cell receptor beta chains below, sequenced in a study of cytomegalovirus exposure and HLA in healthy donors. Vbeta (60) and Jbeta (13) primers were used in the PCR. This table comes from immunoSEQ multiplex PCR, and its TCRdb copy is limited to in-frame clones, with some not included. The table lists fewer than 130,000 clones, roughly 80% of them singletons. Sequencing was carried out using PBMCs. The source is a female donor in good health and CMV-seropositive.

This chain connects TRBV27 to TRBJ2-7; 11 bases fit TRBD1. The CDR3 spans 15 residues. The junction had 6 bases not matched to a gene; V was cut back by 4 bases and J by 4 bases. Looked up from germline, CDR1 is MNHEY and CDR2 is SMNVEV (reference sequence). This chain's CDR3 is CASSSGTGGAYEQYF. CDR3 nucleotide sequence: TGTGCCAGCAGTTCCGGGACAGGGGGGGCTTACGAGCAGTACTTC.

This chain's CDR3 is CASSLFGGSSYNEQFF. The CDR3 region has the DNA TGTGCCAGCAGCTTATTTGGAGGGAGCTCCTACAATGAGCAGTTCTTC. The rearrangement uses TRBV7-3 and TRBJ2-1; the D gene is possibly TRBD2 (6 bases). The CDR3 spans 16 residues. Trimming stripped 2 bases from V and 0 bases from J, with 11 bases between. The germline V gene encodes CDR1 SGHTA and CDR2 FQGTGA.

This chain joins TRBV28 and TRBJ1-3; the D gene is possibly TRBD1 (6 bases). Germline CDR1 MDHEN, CDR2 SYDVKM. V was trimmed by 4 bases and J by 2 bases, leaving 21 bases between them. This CDR3 has 18 residues. CDR3 sequence (DNA): TGTGCCAGCAGTTCTGGGCTATGGCAGGGGAGAACTGGAAACACCATATATTTT. Translating it yields CASSSGLWQGRTGNTIYF.

The CDR3 bases are TGCGCCAGCAGCCAAGATCCGACAGGAAACAATCAGCCCCAGCATTTT. Amino acids: CASSQDPTGNNQPQHF. The chain recombines TRBV4-3 with TRBJ1-5; tentatively, D is TRBD1 (6 bases). The V gene lost 0 bases and the J gene lost 3 bases, with 12 bases spanning the gap. The length of the CDR3 is 16 residues. Per the germline V gene, CDR1 is LGHNA and CDR2 is YSLEER.

This chain uses TRBV10-3 with TRBJ1-5; the D gene is possibly TRBD1 (6 bases). CDR3 length: 17 residues. V lost 0 bases and J lost 5, with 17 bases in between. In germline, CDR1 is ENHRY, CDR2 SYGVKD. The chain's CDR3 is CAISESRTDPNDQPQHF. CDR3 bases: TGTGCCATCAGTGAGTCCCGGACAGACCCTAATGATCAGCCCCAGCATTTT.

The V and J genes are TRBV5-5 and TRBJ1-2; no firm D call. The CDR3 contains 13 residues. Trimming took 0 bases from V and 0 from J, leaving 3 bases between them. From germline, CDR1 is SGHKS and CDR2 YYEKEE (reference sequence). The CDR3 DNA is TGTGCCAGCAGCTTGGCTGCTAACTATGGCTACACCTTC. Translation gives CASSLAANYGYTF. Full variable domain (rest looked up from reference TRBV5-5 and TRBJ1-2): DAGVTQSPTHLIKTRGQQVTLRCSPISGHKSVSWYQQVLGQGPQFIFQYYEKEERGRGNFPDRFSARQFPNYSSELNVNALLLGDSALYLCASSLAANYGYTFGSGTRLTVV.

This clone was detected a few times. The rearrangement joins TRBV6-1 to TRBJ2-1, with 8 nucleotides matching TRBD2. The CDR3 has 15 amino acids. The V and J ends lost 9 bases and 3 bases, in that order; junction bases with no gene match: 10. The germline CDR1 and CDR2 sequences are MNHNS and SASEGT. CDR3 in amino acids: CASSLAGLIYNEQFF. For the CDR3, the DNA is TGTGCCAGTAGTTTAGCGGGACTGATCTACAATGAGCAGTTCTTC.

The gene calls are TRBV18 and TRBJ2-7, with TRBD2 matching over 11 bases. The CDR3 has 15 amino acids. Germline CDR1 KGHSH, CDR2 LQKENI. The V and J ends lost 2 bases and 2 bases, in that order; junction bases with no gene match: 2. For the CDR3, the DNA is TGTGCCAGCTCACCAAAACTAGCGGGAGCCTACGAGCAGTACTTC. Translated: CASSPKLAGAYEQYF.

The chain couples TRBV6-4 to TRBJ2-3, with D maybe TRBD2 (6 bases). Per germline, CDR1 MRHNA and CDR2 SNTAGT. CDR3 size: 14 residues. The germline V and J ends were trimmed by 6 bases and 2 bases, with 12 bases remaining between them. CDR3 coding DNA: TGTGCCAGCAGGCGGGAACCTTACACAGATACGCAGTATTTT. Translation: CASRREPYTDTQYF.

The chain recombines TRBV19 with TRBJ2-4, with 9 bases aligning to TRBD1. The germline gives CDR1 LNHDA, CDR2 SQIVND (reference sequence). The CDR3 is made up of 19 amino acids. V was clipped by 4 bases and J by 0 bases; unmatched bases: 13. The chain's CDR3 is CASSTTGTGSFLAKNIQYF. The DNA for the CDR3 is TGTGCCAGTAGTACCACCGGGACAGGGAGTTTCCTAGCCAAAAACATTCAGTACTTC.

This sequence joins TRBV5-4 and TRBJ1-1; no definite D call. The CDR3 length is 13 residues. The germline V gene encodes CDR1 SGHNT and CDR2 YYREEE (reference sequence). Trimming removed 2 bases at V and 1 base at J, with 6 bases between. The CDR3 region is CASSFSGNTEAFF. The DNA for the CDR3 is TGTGCCAGCAGCTTTTCAGGGAACACTGAAGCTTTCTTT.

This clone was seen just once. The chain joins TRBV29-1 to TRBJ2-3; 8 bases fit TRBD1. CDR3 length equals 12 residues. Germline CDR1 is SQVTM and CDR2 is ANQGSEA. The junction had 3 bases not matched to a gene; V was cut back by 7 bases and J by 3 bases. DNA of the CDR3: TGCAGCGCTGACAGGGGTACAGATACGCAGTATTTT. Encoded protein: CSADRGTDTQYF.

This clone was counted only a few times. This chain connects TRBV11-2 to TRBJ2-5; perhaps TRBD1 as D (6 bases). This CDR3 is built from 14 residues. V dropped 3 bases and J dropped 2 bases, with 10 bases sitting between them. Germline CDR1 SGHAT, CDR2 FQNNGV. The CDR3 DNA sequence: TGTGCCAGCAGCTTCCAAACAGGGCAAGAGACCCAGTACTTC. It translates to CASSFQTGQETQYF. The whole variable domain, filled in from reference TRBV11-2 and TRBJ2-5, reads EAGVAQSPRYKIIEKRQSVAFWCNPISGHATLYWYQQILGQGPKLLIQFQNNGVVDDSQLPKDRFSAERLKGVDSTLKIQPAKLEDSAVYLCASSFQTGQETQYFGPGTRLLVL.

V gene TRBV6-5 combines with J gene TRBJ2-7, with 8 bases identical to TRBD1. The ends lost 7 bases at V and 2 bases at J; junction bases unmatched: 7. The length of the CDR3 is 14 residues. Germline CDR1 MNHEY, CDR2 SVGAGI. The CDR3, as DNA: TGTGCCAGCACCCGAGACAGGGGTGCCTACGAGCAGTACTTC. As protein: CASTRDRGAYEQYF.

This clone has a handful of counts. The CDR3 protein is CASLTGGTGSHEQFF. The DNA of the CDR3 is TGTGCCAGTTTGACCGGGGGGACAGGGTCGCATGAGCAGTTCTTC. The chain carries TRBV27 and TRBJ2-1, with TRBD1 matching 9 bases. CDR3 length: 15 amino acids. Germline V gene lookup returns CDR1 MNHEY and CDR2 SMNVEV (reference sequence). J lost 8 bases, V lost 9 bases, and 14 bases had no gene match.

The chain employs TRBV5-1 and TRBJ1-1; TRBD1 aligns across 7 bases. This CDR3 region has 13 residues. After removal of 4 bases from V and 3 bases from J, the junction contained 3 bases not matched to a gene. Germline lookup yields CDR1 SGHRS and CDR2 YFSETQ. CDR3 protein: CASSPQGYTEAFF. In DNA, the CDR3 is TGCGCCAGCAGCCCACAGGGGTACACTGAAGCTTTCTTT.

This clone was recorded a few times. The rearrangement uses TRBV27 and TRBJ2-2; D perhaps matches TRBD2 (6 bases). This CDR3 spans 15 amino acids. Trimming took 3 bases from V and 1 from J, leaving 9 bases between them. Germline V gene lookup returns CDR1 MNHEY and CDR2 SMNVEV (reference sequence). CDR3 residues: CASSFGRENTGELFF. The CDR3 coding sequence is TGTGCCAGCAGTTTTGGGCGGGAGAACACCGGGGAGCTGTTTTTT.

The rearrangement joins TRBV2 to TRBJ2-1, with D hard to call. Trimming pared 3 bases from V and 6 bases from J, leaving 15 bases between. Germline V gene data show CDR1 as SNHLY and CDR2 as FYNNEI. The length of the CDR3 is 15 residues. CDR3 protein: CASSDPNFSLNEQFF. The CDR3 DNA is TGTGCCAGCAGTGATCCCAACTTTTCTCTCAATGAGCAGTTCTTC.

The chain joins TRBV2 to TRBJ2-7; TRBD1 is a possible D gene (5 bases). The length of the CDR3 is 12 residues. V shed 5 bases and J shed 9 bases, with 14 bases lying between them. Germline-derived CDR1 and CDR2 are SNHLY and FYNNEI. In nucleotides, the CDR3 is TGTGCCAGCAGTCGGACACAACAGAGGCAGTACTTC. The encoded protein is CASSRTQQRQYF.

This clone was observed once. The chain links TRBV7-2 to TRBJ1-3; D might be TRBD1 (5 bases). Trimming shortened V by 7 bases and J by 3 bases, and 19 bases separated the two germline ends. Germline lookup yields CDR1 SGHTA and CDR2 FQGNSA. The CDR3 is 16 residues long. CDR3 sequence reads: CASTLIGGEFGNTIYF. The DNA of the CDR3 is TGTGCCAGCACCCTCATCGGGGGGGAGTTTGGAAACACCATATATTTT. The whole variable domain, filled in from reference TRBV7-2 and TRBJ1-3, reads GAGVSQSPSNKVTEKGKDVELRCDPISGHTALYWYRQSLGQGLEFLIYFQGNSAPDKSGLPSDRFSAERTGGSVSTLTIQRTQQEDSAVYLCASTLIGGEFGNTIYFGEGSWLTVV.

This clone was observed a single time. The rearrangement joins TRBV6-5 to TRBJ1-2; 8 bases are shared with TRBD1. The germline gives CDR1 MNHEY, CDR2 SVGAGI. J gave up 4 bases and V 6 bases, and 7 bases lay outside the gene matches. The CDR3 is made up of 14 amino acids. CDR3 nucleotides: TGTGCCAGCAGGACGACAGGGGCCGGCTATGGCTACACCTTC. Its translation: CASRTTGAGYGYTF.

The chain employs TRBV6-5 and TRBJ2-5; TRBD1 agrees at 7 bases. CDR1 is MNHEY and CDR2 is SVGAGI in the germline V gene. The CDR3 covers 15 residues. The junction had 14 bases not matched to a gene; V was cut back by 6 bases and J by 7 bases. Here the CDR3 reads CASSPGTVNLGTQYF. The CDR3 nucleotides are TGTGCCAGCAGCCCGGGGACAGTCAACCTTGGGACCCAGTACTTC.